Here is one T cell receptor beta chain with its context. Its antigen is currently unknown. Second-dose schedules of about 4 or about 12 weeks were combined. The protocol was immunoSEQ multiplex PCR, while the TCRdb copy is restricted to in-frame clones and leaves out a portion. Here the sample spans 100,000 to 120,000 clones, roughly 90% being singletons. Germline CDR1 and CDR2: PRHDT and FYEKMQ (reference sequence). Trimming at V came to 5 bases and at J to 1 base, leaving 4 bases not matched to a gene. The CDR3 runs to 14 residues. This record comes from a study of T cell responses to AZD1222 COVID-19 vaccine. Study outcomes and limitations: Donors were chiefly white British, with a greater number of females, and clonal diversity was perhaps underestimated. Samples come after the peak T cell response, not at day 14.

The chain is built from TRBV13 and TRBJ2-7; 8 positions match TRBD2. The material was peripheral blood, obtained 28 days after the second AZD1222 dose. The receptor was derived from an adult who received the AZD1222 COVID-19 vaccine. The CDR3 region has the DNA TGTGCCAGCAGCCCGGGGACTAGTTCCTACGAGCAGTACTTC. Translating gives CASSPGTSSYEQYF.